This T cell receptor beta chain was documented in a study of T cells in localized non-small cell lung cancer. Profiled with immunoSEQ multiplex PCR; TCRdb holds only in-frame clones, not every one. The sample lists more than 8,000 clones, about 92% occurring once. General study points: Higher T cell density in the blood was associated with longer overall survival, whereas higher adjacent-lung clonality associated with shorter survival. The greatest T cell clonality was found in uninvolved adjacent lung (higher than in tumor). Adjacent lung was found to contain a median approximately 60 of the top 100 tumor clones.

The CDR3 runs to 15 residues. Germline CDR1 SGHNT, CDR2 YYREEE (reference sequence). The V end was cut by 1 base, the J end by 0 bases, with 8 bases between. About this clone: Its target is not known.

The origin of this receptor is a male donor aged 60 or over with stage III squamous cell lung carcinoma. The input for sequencing was peripheral blood, taken before any cancer treatment. The rearrangement links TRBV5-4 to TRBJ1-3; possibly TRBD1 for D (6 bases). The CDR3 DNA reads TGTGCCAGCAGCTTGCCGACAGGCTCTGGAAACACCATATATTTT. Translated, it gives CASSLPTGSGNTIYF.